These 20 T cell receptor beta chains were all obtained from the same sample, sequenced in a study of T-cell reconstitution after alpha-beta-depleted transplantation in children. The authors prepared the TCRbeta library with unique molecular identifiers. One entry per CDR3 protein results from TCRdb running MiXCR on the PCR reads. The top ten hold 95% to 98% of the sample, which has about 60,000 distinct CDR3 sequences, about 40% seen once. Sequences were derived from PBMCs, mostly from graft donor cells, sampled 360 days after TCRalphabeta/CD19-depleted stem cell transplant. Source of these receptors: a male patient under 18 who had a stem cell transplant for acute lymphoblastic leukemia, so the T cells may come from the graft donor.

This sequence joins TRBV2 and TRBJ2-7; 13 bases are shared with TRBD2. This CDR3 comprises 19 residues. Germline V lookup: CDR1 SNHLY, CDR2 FYNNEI. The V segment lost 5 bases and the J segment 0 bases; nucleotides outside the gene matches: 13. The CDR3 loop is CASSPKGTSGAFSSYEQYF. CDR3 sequence (DNA): TGTGCCAGCAGTCCGAAAGGGACTAGCGGGGCTTTCAGCTCCTACGAGCAGTACTTC.

CDR3 sequence (DNA): TGTGCCAGCAGTTTACAGGGGTACATTCAGTACTTC. This encodes CASSLQGYIQYF. The rearrangement uses TRBV12-3 or TRBV12-4 and TRBJ2-4; the D gene is possibly TRBD1 (6 bases). CDR3 length: 12 residues. Trimming left V 2 bases short and J 8 bases short, with 7 bases between.

This clonotype has just a few counts. The chain combines TRBV7-9 with TRBJ2-3, with 10 bases lining up with TRBD2. The junction had 12 bases not matched to a gene; V was cut back by 5 bases and J by 4 bases. This CDR3 contains 17 residues. Germline CDR1 SEHNR, CDR2 FQNEAQ (reference sequence). CDR3 nucleotide sequence: TGTGCCAGCAGCACCAGACAGTTAACTAGCGGGGCAGATACGCAGTATTTT. Translation: CASSTRQLTSGADTQYF.

The chain joins TRBV5-1 to TRBJ1-2; D not certain. The CDR3 length is 13 residues. CDR1 SGHRS and CDR2 YFSETQ come from the germline V gene. V gave up 0 bases and J gave up 4 bases, with 7 bases separating them. In nucleotides, the CDR3 is TGCGCCAGCAGCTTGGAAGTGGCCTATGGCTACACCTTC. Translated, it gives CASSLEVAYGYTF.

This chain uses TRBV11-2 with TRBJ2-2; D possibly corresponds to TRBD1 (7 bases). Trimming shortened V by 4 bases and J by 3 bases, and 21 bases separated the two germline ends. The CDR3 consists of 18 residues. Germline CDR1 and CDR2: SGHAT and FQNNGV. CDR3 protein: CASSSRTGRLAYTGELFF. The CDR3 nucleotides are TGTGCCAGCAGCTCCCGGACAGGCCGGCTAGCGTACACCGGGGAGCTGTTTTTT.

The chain recombines TRBV5-1 with TRBJ2-5; D possibly corresponds to TRBD1 (6 bases). Germline V gives CDR1 SGHRS, CDR2 YFSETQ. The CDR3 is made up of 14 amino acids. V was trimmed by 3 bases and J by 5 bases, leaving 14 bases between them. The CDR3 loop reads CASSSTGPRETQYF. CDR3 nucleotide sequence: TGCGCCAGCAGCTCTACAGGGCCCCGGGAGACCCAGTACTTC.

This clonotype was detected only a few times. V usage is TRBV7-8 and J usage is TRBJ1-5; D not certain. The CDR3 totals 14 residues. From germline, CDR1 is SGHVS and CDR2 FQNEAQ. V was trimmed by 1 base and J by 3 bases, leaving 7 bases between them. The CDR3 loop reads CASSLGRHNQPQHF. The CDR3, as DNA: TGTGCCAGCAGCTTAGGACGACACAATCAGCCCCAGCATTTT.

The rearrangement uses TRBV6-5 and TRBJ1-2; D might be TRBD1 (5 bases). The CDR3 consists of 16 residues. Trimming stripped 0 bases from V and 6 bases from J, with 17 bases between. Per germline, CDR1 MNHEY and CDR2 SVGAGI. The CDR3 loop is CASSYSGRPGGNGYTF. The CDR3 DNA reads TGTGCCAGCAGTTACTCGGGACGTCCGGGAGGGAATGGCTACACCTTC.

This chain joins TRBV5-1 and TRBJ2-7, with D possibly TRBD1 on 6 matching bases. Germline V CDR1 and CDR2: SGHRS, YFSETQ. V lost 5 bases, J lost 0 bases, and 18 bases lay in between. CDR3 length equals 16 residues. The CDR3 reads CASSGGPGPSSYEQYF. CDR3 coding DNA: TGCGCCAGCAGTGGGGGCCCGGGGCCGAGCTCCTACGAGCAGTACTTC.

CDR3 coding DNA: TGTGCCAGCAGTCCCCACAGGGGCTACAATGAGCAGTTCTTC. As protein: CASSPHRGYNEQFF. The genes are TRBV12-3 or TRBV12-4 and TRBJ2-1; 7 nucleotides match TRBD1. The CDR3 runs to 14 residues. V was clipped by 5 bases and J by 3 bases; unmatched bases: 4.

The chain has TRBV5-1 and TRBJ1-1, with 7 nucleotides matching TRBD1. Trimming removed 3 bases from V and 1 base from J; junction bases left unmatched: 6. The CDR3 is 15 amino acids. Germline CDR1 SGHRS, CDR2 YFSETQ. The CDR3: CASSSSTGWNTEAFF. Written as DNA, the CDR3 is TGCGCCAGCAGCTCATCGACAGGGTGGAACACTGAAGCTTTCTTT.

The chain is built from TRBV27 and TRBJ2-2, with 7 bases fitting TRBD2. Trimming cost V 6 bases and J 5 bases; bases outside gene matches: 12. The CDR3 sequence is 16 residues long. Germline CDR1 and CDR2: MNHEY and SMNVEV (reference sequence). The CDR3 DNA is TGTGCCAGCAGAGACCCTCTTGCGGGAGTTACCGGGGAGCTGTTTTTT. Protein sequence: CASRDPLAGVTGELFF.

The rearrangement links TRBV6-5 to TRBJ1-2, with TRBD1 matching 8 bases. Germline CDR1 is MNHEY and CDR2 is SVGAGI. J was trimmed by 7 bases and V by 2 bases; bases with no gene match: 9. The CDR3 is 15 residues long. The CDR3: CASSYAGTGPLGYTF. The DNA of the CDR3 is TGTGCCAGCAGTTACGCAGGGACAGGCCCCCTTGGCTACACCTTC.

This clonotype was detected a few times. This sequence joins TRBV12-3 or TRBV12-4 and TRBJ2-3, with a possible D match to TRBD2 (7 bases). Trimming left V 7 bases short and J 6 bases short, with 26 bases between. The CDR3 has 17 residues. The CDR3 spells CASTLFLGGGRGDTQYF. In DNA, the CDR3 is TGTGCCAGCACCCTCTTTCTGGGGGGCGGGAGAGGGGATACGCAGTATTTT.

The CDR3 sequence: CASLGGSNYGYTF. CDR3 sequence (DNA): TGTGCCTCCTTAGGCGGTTCAAACTATGGCTACACCTTC. The J gene is TRBJ1-2, the V gene TRBV24-1; no clear D gene. This CDR3 has 13 residues. Germline CDR1 reads KGHDR; CDR2 reads SFDVKD. Deletions cut 12 bases from V and 2 bases from J, with 15 bases between.

The chain uses TRBV28 and TRBJ1-5, with TRBD1 matching over 7 bases. The V and J ends lost 6 bases and 5 bases, in that order; junction bases with no gene match: 1. Germline-derived CDR1 and CDR2 are MDHEN and SYDVKM. This CDR3 contains 12 residues. The CDR3 DNA is TGTGCCAGCAGGGGGACAGATCAGCCCCAGCATTTT. Its translation is CASRGTDQPQHF. The variable domain in full, completed from reference TRBV28 and TRBJ1-5, reads DVKVTQSSRYLVKRTGEKVFLECVQDMDHENMFWYRQDPGLGLRLIYFSYDVKMKEKGDIPEGYSVSREKKERFSLILESASTNQTSMYLCASRGTDQPQHFGDGTRLSIL.

This clonotype occurred a few times. The J gene is TRBJ2-7, the V gene TRBV27; D remains ambiguous. V was pared by 4 bases and J by 2 bases, with 9 bases between. This CDR3 region has 13 residues. Looked up from germline, CDR1 is MNHEY and CDR2 is SMNVEV (reference sequence). CDR3 nucleotides: TGTGCCAGCAGTTCAGGTTCAACCTACGAGCAGTACTTC. Amino acids: CASSSGSTYEQYF.

The chain joins TRBV11-3 to TRBJ1-2, with D unclear. Per germline, CDR1 SGHNT and CDR2 YENEEA. This CDR3 region has 15 residues. The V gene lost 0 bases and the J gene lost 4 bases, with 12 bases spanning the gap. The CDR3: CASSLEKVCGYGYTF. DNA for the CDR3: TGTGCCAGCAGCTTAGAAAAAGTATGTGGCTATGGCTACACCTTC.

The chain employs TRBV11-2 and TRBJ1-4, with TRBD1 as a possible D gene (6 bases). Germline V gene lookup returns CDR1 SGHAT and CDR2 FQNNGV. Trimming took off 0 bases at V and 8 bases at J, with 22 bases between the two ends. The CDR3 has 18 residues. The CDR3, as DNA: TGTGCCAGCAGCTTAGATCCAGGGTGGACGGGGGCGGGAGAAAAACTGTTTTTT. Translation gives CASSLDPGWTGAGEKLFF. Full variable domain (remainder filled in from reference TRBV11-2 and TRBJ1-4): EAGVAQSPRYKIIEKRQSVAFWCNPISGHATLYWYQQILGQGPKLLIQFQNNGVVDDSQLPKDRFSAERLKGVDSTLKIQPAKLEDSAVYLCASSLDPGWTGAGEKLFFGSGTQLSVL.

The chain carries TRBV28 and TRBJ2-5; a weak D match, TRBD1 (6 bases). V lost 4 bases and J lost 5, with 17 bases in between. CDR1 and CDR2 from the germline V gene are MDHEN and SYDVKM. CDR3 size: 15 residues. The CDR3 sequence: CASSSSGTKSETQYF. Written as DNA, the CDR3 is TGTGCCAGCAGTTCCTCCGGGACAAAGTCGGAGACCCAGTACTTC.